One and the same sample provided the 5 T cell receptor beta chains below, sequenced in a study of T cell repertoires in cytomegalovirus infection (dated by TCRdb to between 2019 and 2020). TCRdb records Illumina HiSeq 1500 as the sequencer. The raw public reads went through TCRdb reprocessing: fastp at Q25, MiXCR clone calling, in-frame beta chains kept. One record per CDR3 amino acid sequence lists the most common genes and DNA. In this sample the table shows more than 300,000 distinct CDR3 sequences, roughly a third of which occur a single time. Jointly, the top ten make up approximately 15% of the sample. Antigens of these TCRs are unknown. The treatment or condition label corresponds to: in vitro stimulation with specific CMV peptide epitopes to enrich CMV-specific T cells. The sequencing here drew on cultured PBMCs, taken from culture after CMV antigen stimulation. The receptors were gathered from a human donor in good health (CMV status not recorded). Some clones in this sample may be carry-over from other donors' samples.

The CDR3 is CASSEMSGPSAGLSVVGYNEQFF. DNA for the CDR3: TGTGCCAGCAGTGAAATGTCCGGACCCTCCGCGGGTCTGTCGGTGGTTGGCTACAATGAGCAGTTCTTC. The chain is built from TRBV2 and TRBJ2-1; possibly TRBD2 for D (5 bases). The CDR3 totals 23 residues. Trimming took off 2 bases at V and 3 bases at J, with 35 bases between the two ends. Looked up from germline, CDR1 is SNHLY and CDR2 is FYNNEI. The full variable domain, with the rest looked up from reference TRBV2 and TRBJ2-1, is EPEVTQTPSHQVTQMGQEVILRCVPISNHLYFYWYRQILGQKVEFLVSFYNNEISEKSEIFDDQFSVERPDGSNFTLKIRSTKLEDSAMYFCASSEMSGPSAGLSVVGYNEQFFGPGTRLTVL.

There are a few counts of this clonotype. J is TRBJ2-1 and V is TRBV7-6; 9 bases align to TRBD2. The CDR3 contains 16 residues. V dropped 5 bases and J dropped 6; count of bases not matched to a gene: 11. Germline V gives CDR1 SGHVS, CDR2 FNYEAQ. The DNA for the CDR3 is TGTGCCAGCAGCCTTCAAGCGGGAGGCAACTCCAATGAGCAGTTCTTC. The encoded protein is CASSLQAGGNSNEQFF.

The rearrangement uses TRBV19 and TRBJ1-1; D is unresolved. The germline V gene encodes CDR1 LNHDA and CDR2 SQIVND (reference sequence). V gave up 3 bases and J gave up 1 base, with 12 bases separating them. This CDR3 is built from 15 residues. The DNA for the CDR3 is TGTGCCAGTAGTATGATGGAGGGCGGGAACACTGAAGCTTTCTTT. It translates to CASSMMEGGNTEAFF.

This clonotype was observed a few times. The genes are TRBV10-3 and TRBJ2-1; 12 bases map to TRBD2. Per germline, CDR1 ENHRY and CDR2 SYGVKD. The CDR3 length is 16 residues. V lost 2 bases, J lost 7 bases, and 6 bases stayed unmatched. The CDR3 coding sequence is TGTGCCATCAGTGAGAGGACTAGCGGGAATAGGAATGAGCAGTTCTTC. Its translation: CAISERTSGNRNEQFF.

CDR3 nucleotide sequence: TGCGCCACCGGGACTAGCGGGAGGATGAGCACAGATACGCAGTATTTT. Translation gives CATGTSGRMSTDTQYF. This chain uses TRBV4-3 with TRBJ2-3, with TRBD2 identical over 15 bases. Germline-derived CDR1 and CDR2 are LGHNA and YSLEER. This CDR3 contains 16 residues. After removal of 10 bases from V and 0 bases from J, the junction contained 5 bases not matched to a gene.